Following are 3 T cell receptor beta chains from one sample sequenced in a study of blood T cell repertoires in COVID-19. Some clones are missing from TCRdb's copy, which holds only in-frame ones; the method was immunoSEQ multiplex PCR. This sample has 60,000 to 75,000 clones, with more than 75% found just once. Sequencing was done on a sample of peripheral blood. The receptors shown here come from a human donor in a cohort sampled during active COVID-19.

The chain uses TRBV19 and TRBJ2-5; 7 bases are shared with TRBD2. Trimming removed 5 bases from V and 3 bases from J; junction bases left unmatched: 9. The length of the CDR3 is 15 residues. CDR1 is LNHDA, CDR2 SQIVND, per germline (reference sequence). The CDR3 reads CASSGGDLGEETQYF. The CDR3 DNA reads TGTGCCAGTAGTGGGGGGGACCTAGGGGAAGAGACCCAGTACTTC.

The V and J genes are TRBV5-4 and TRBJ2-2; D is perhaps TRBD2 (6 bases). CDR3 length: 16 residues. V lost 2 bases to trimming and J lost 3 bases, with 14 bases between them. Looked up from germline, CDR1 is SGHNT and CDR2 is YYREEE (reference sequence). The chain's CDR3 is CASSFGGGKDTGELFF. DNA for the CDR3: TGTGCCAGCAGCTTCGGGGGAGGTAAAGACACCGGGGAGCTGTTTTTT.

V and J are TRBV21-1 and TRBJ2-1; the table's D call of TRBD2 was not tested on the DNA. TRBV21-1 is a known pseudogene. This CDR3 is 12 amino acids long. CDR3 protein: CASSKVENEQFF. The CDR3 DNA reads TGTGCCAGCAGCAAAGTCGAGAATGAGCAGTTCTTC.